The 10 T cell receptor beta chains below all came from one sample that was sequenced in a study of blood T cell repertoires in COVID-19. Here immunoSEQ multiplex PCR was the method, and the copy in TCRdb shows in-frame clones only, minus some. Among 150,000 to 180,000 clones, around 82% were seen once, and the ten largest hold 0.6% to 0.7%. The sample was peripheral blood. These receptors were obtained from a man aged 55 to 69 with COVID-19, enrolled during active disease.

The gene calls are TRBV5-8 and TRBJ2-2; tentative D call: TRBD1 (6 bases). This CDR3 region has 18 residues. V dropped 1 base and J dropped 0 bases, with 16 bases sitting between them. Per germline, CDR1 SGHTS and CDR2 YDEGEE. DNA for the CDR3: TGTGCCAGCAGCTTGAGACTGACAGGACAGACGAACACCGGGGAGCTGTTTTTT. As protein: CASSLRLTGQTNTGELFF.

The chain recombines TRBV9 with TRBJ2-2; 8 bases agree with TRBD2. Trimming removed 3 bases from V and 0 bases from J; junction bases left unmatched: 13. The length of the CDR3 is 19 residues. Germline lookup yields CDR1 SGDLS and CDR2 YYNGEE. Here the CDR3 reads CASSAPATGGRANTGELFF. The CDR3 DNA is TGTGCCAGCAGCGCTCCTGCCACGGGAGGGAGGGCGAACACCGGGGAGCTGTTTTTT.

The chain joins TRBV24-1 to TRBJ2-2; tentative D call: TRBD1 (6 bases). Germline CDR1 and CDR2: KGHDR and SFDVKD. The V end was cut by 2 bases, the J end by 4 bases, with 22 bases between. The CDR3 loop spans 19 amino acids. For the CDR3, the DNA is TGTGCCACCAGTGATTCGGACCCCGGGACACGCTACCCCACCGGGGAGCTGTTTTTT. Translation gives CATSDSDPGTRYPTGELFF.

This clone was seen a handful of times. Sequence at one end of the junction differs from germline and may be a read error. V is TRBV5-1 and J is TRBJ1-1, with D maybe TRBD1 (6 bases). The CDR3 contains 14 residues. In germline, CDR1 is SGHRS, CDR2 YFSETQ. The CDR3 DNA reads as TGCGCAAGCAGTCTTCAGGGGATGAACACTGAAGCTTTCTTT. This encodes CASSLQGMNTEAFF. The full variable domain, completed using reference TRBV5-1 and TRBJ1-1, is KAGVTQTPRYLIKTRGQQVTLSCSPISGHRSVSWYQQTPGQGLQFLFEYFSETQRNKGNFPGRFSGRQFSNSRSEMNVSTLELGDSALYLCASSLQGMNTEAFFGQGTRLTVV.

The chain couples TRBV9 to TRBJ1-2; unclear D gene. Trimming took off 3 bases at V and 5 bases at J, with 5 bases between the two ends. The germline V gene has CDR1 SGDLS and CDR2 YYNGEE. The CDR3 covers 11 residues. CDR3 DNA sequence: TGTGCCAGCAGCGCCCTTTATGGCTACACCTTC. This codes for CASSALYGYTF.

This clone has a single count. The chain recombines TRBV4-3 with TRBJ2-1, with D possibly being TRBD1 (8 bases). Germline V gene data show CDR1 as LGHNA and CDR2 as YSLEER. V lost 4 bases to trimming and J lost 9 bases, with 16 bases between them. This CDR3 is built from 14 residues. CDR3 DNA sequence: TGCGCCAGCAGCCTTATTACAGGGGGGGGTGAGCAGTTCTTC. This translates into CASSLITGGGEQFF.

J is TRBJ2-1 and V is TRBV4-3, with 9 bases fitting TRBD2. The germline gives CDR1 LGHNA, CDR2 YSLEER. V shed 1 base, J shed 7 bases, and the junction held 11 bases outside the gene matches. The CDR3 is 17 residues long. The CDR3 coding sequence is TGCGCCAGCAGCCAAGGGCCAATAGCGGGAGCAGGTAATGAGCAGTTCTTC. Translating it yields CASSQGPIAGAGNEQFF.

The rearrangement links TRBV28 to TRBJ1-1; a possible D gene is TRBD1 (6 bases). With 6 bases removed from V and 5 bases from J, the gap between germline ends came to 16 bases. CDR1 is MDHEN, CDR2 SYDVKM, per germline. The CDR3 loop spans 14 amino acids. CDR3 protein: CASRAQGGGTEAFF. CDR3 in DNA: TGTGCCAGCAGAGCGCAGGGAGGGGGGACTGAAGCTTTCTTT.

This chain connects TRBV4-1 to TRBJ2-7; D gene unclear. Trimming left V 1 base short and J 4 bases short, with 17 bases between. This CDR3 spans 16 amino acids. CDR1 is MGHRA and CDR2 is YSYEKL in the germline V gene. For the CDR3, the DNA is TGCGCCAGCAGCCAAGGGGTCAGACAATCTCCATACGAGCAGTACTTC. Translated, it gives CASSQGVRQSPYEQYF.

The chain carries TRBV6-5 and TRBJ2-7, with TRBD1 matching 9 bases. CDR1 is MNHEY, CDR2 SVGAGI, per germline. The CDR3 consists of 16 residues. V was clipped by 1 base and J by 5 bases; unmatched bases: 9. The CDR3 DNA follows: TGTGCCAGCAGTTACTTCACCGGGACAGGGAATCACGAGCAGTACTTC. This sequence encodes CASSYFTGTGNHEQYF.